One T cell receptor (beta chain) is described in this entry. The study drew its donors from healthy HIV-negative adults without recent acute infections or vaccinations. Sequencing was performed with immunoSEQ multiplex PCR; in TCRdb, only in-frame clones are kept and a portion is missing. This sample carries more than 2 million clones, approximately 96% of them seen once, and the ten largest clones take roughly 0.13%. This sample was included in a study of shared clonotypes between healthy human individuals. Turning to the study itself: For every donor, three CD4 naive, three CD4 memory, two CD8 naive and one CD8 memory plates were used.

V gave up 1 base and J gave up 2 bases; unmatched junction bases: 4. This CDR3 has 15 residues. The germline V gene encodes CDR1 MNHNS and CDR2 SASEGT. The clonotype was recovered from a man aged 18 to 35 in good health. The genes are TRBV6-1 and TRBJ1-2, with TRBD1 matching 7 bases. Sequenced input: naive CD4+ T cells sorted from blood. Documented subset: CD45RA+ positively selected. This CDR3 is CASSEDGTANYGYTF. The CDR3 coding sequence is TGTGCCAGCAGTGAAGACGGGACAGCAAACTATGGCTACACCTTC.